Each of the 19 T cell receptor beta chains below was sequenced from the same sample in a study of cytomegalovirus exposure and HLA in healthy donors. Data came from immunoSEQ multiplex PCR; TCRdb stores just in-frame clones and leaves some out. Of over 200,000 clones in the sample, around four fifths were seen once. Sequencing was performed on PBMCs. Receptor source: a woman in her late teens or twenties in good health and CMV-seronegative.

This chain links TRBV14 with TRBJ2-7; the match to TRBD1 covers 8 bases. Unmatched junction bases numbered 16, after V lost 1 base and J lost 2 bases. Germline V gene sequence: CDR1 SGHDN, CDR2 FVKESK. The CDR3 extends over 19 amino acids. In DNA, the CDR3 is TGTGCCAGCAGCCAAGGCCCGGGACAGGTGGACGCCCGGGCCTACGAGCAGTACTTC. Protein: CASSQGPGQVDARAYEQYF.

In this sample, this clone turned up once. The rearrangement joins TRBV6-5 to TRBJ2-1, with D tentatively TRBD1 (6 bases). This CDR3 region has 15 residues. In germline, CDR1 is MNHEY, CDR2 SVGAGI. V lost 6 bases and J lost 0, with 12 bases in between. CDR3 residues: CASSHDRSSYNEQFF. Written as DNA, the CDR3 is TGTGCCAGCAGCCACGACAGGAGCTCCTACAATGAGCAGTTCTTC.

The chain is built from TRBV28 and TRBJ1-5; a weak D match, TRBD1 (5 bases). The V gene lost 1 base and the J gene lost 5 bases, with 12 bases spanning the gap. In germline, CDR1 is MDHEN, CDR2 SYDVKM. CDR3 length equals 15 residues. The CDR3 sequence: CASSLLGNRHQPQHF. The CDR3 DNA reads TGTGCCAGCAGTTTATTAGGCAACAGGCATCAGCCCCAGCATTTT.

This clone was counted once. Written as DNA, the CDR3 is TGTGCCAGCAGTGTTCCAGGGGGCACCCTTCGCACAGATACGCAGTATTTT. It encodes CASSVPGGTLRTDTQYF. The chain has TRBV2 and TRBJ2-3, with 8 bases fitting TRBD1. Germline values: CDR1 SNHLY, CDR2 FYNNEI. The CDR3 totals 17 residues. With V trimmed by 4 bases and J by 1 base, 10 bases remained unmatched.

This chain joins TRBV9 and TRBJ2-5; TRBD1 might be the D (6 bases). Germline V CDR1 and CDR2: SGDLS, YYNGEE. V lost 4 bases and J 3 bases, leaving 10 bases between the germline ends. The CDR3 contains 13 residues. The CDR3 sequence: CASSFGTKETQYF. As DNA, the CDR3 is TGTGCCAGCAGCTTTGGGACAAAAGAGACCCAGTACTTC.

The chain joins TRBV30 to TRBJ1-1; possibly TRBD1 for D (5 bases). Germline CDR1 GTSNPN, CDR2 SVGIG (reference sequence). V was clipped by 5 bases and J by 1 base, with 23 bases between them. The CDR3 is 17 residues long. Here the CDR3 DNA reads TGTGCCTGGTACCCCCCGTTCAGGGATCCCCAGAACACTGAAGCTTTCTTT. Its protein is CAWYPPFRDPQNTEAFF. The full variable domain, rest sourced from reference TRBV30 and TRBJ1-1, is SQTIHQWPATLVQPVGSPLSLECTVEGTSNPNLYWYRQAAGRGLQLLFYSVGIGQISSEVPQNLSASRPQDRQFILSSKKLLLSDSGFYLCAWYPPFRDPQNTEAFFGQGTRLTVV.

V usage is TRBV5-1 and J usage is TRBJ2-3, with a tentative D call TRBD2 (5 bases). The V end lost 0 bases, the J end lost 2 bases, and 7 bases lay between the germline ends. Germline V CDR1 and CDR2: SGHRS, YFSETQ. This CDR3 contains 14 residues. Here the CDR3 reads CASSLERNTDTQYF. The DNA for the CDR3 is TGCGCCAGCAGCTTGGAGCGGAACACAGATACGCAGTATTTT.

The chain recombines TRBV15 with TRBJ2-7, with 7 bases lining up with TRBD1. V gave up 4 bases and J gave up 1 base; unmatched junction bases: 10. CDR3 length: 16 amino acids. CDR1 is LNHNV and CDR2 is YYDKDF in the germline V gene (reference sequence). The CDR3: CATSKDRSGGSYEQYF. For the CDR3, the DNA is TGTGCCACCAGCAAGGACAGGTCCGGTGGTTCCTACGAGCAGTACTTC. The whole variable domain, filled in from reference TRBV15 and TRBJ2-7, reads DAMVIQNPRYQVTQFGKPVTLSCSQTLNHNVMYWYQQKSSQAPKLLFHYYDKDFNNEADTPDNFQSRRPNTSFCFLDIRSPGLGDTAMYLCATSKDRSGGSYEQYFGPGTRLTVT.

The chain carries TRBV27 and TRBJ1-2; TRBD1 agrees at 10 bases. V was clipped by 3 bases and J by 6 bases; unmatched bases: 4. The CDR3 sequence is 14 residues long. The germline gives CDR1 MNHEY, CDR2 SMNVEV (reference sequence). CDR3 nucleotide sequence: TGTGCCAGCAGTTTGCGGGGGACAGGGGATGGCTACACCTTC. It encodes CASSLRGTGDGYTF.

This chain uses TRBV5-6 with TRBJ1-1; 9 bases line up with TRBD1. The CDR3 runs 14 residues. Germline CDR1 is SGHDT and CDR2 is YYEEEE. V dropped 7 bases and J dropped 5; count of bases not matched to a gene: 9. CDR3 amino acids: CASSRQGVRTEAFF. DNA of the CDR3: TGTGCCAGCTCAAGACAGGGGGTGAGAACTGAAGCTTTCTTT.

The rearrangement links TRBV30 to TRBJ2-5; D remains unclear. Trimming removed 2 bases at V and 4 bases at J, with 11 bases between. CDR3 length: 13 residues. Germline V CDR1 and CDR2: GTSNPN, SVGIG (reference sequence). DNA of the CDR3: TGTGCCTGGAGTACCGTGTTGGGAGAGACCCAGTACTTC. This sequence encodes CAWSTVLGETQYF.

There are a few counts of this clone. CDR3 residues: CSGRTSGTYEQYF. CDR3 DNA: TGCAGCGGTCGGACTAGCGGGACATACGAGCAGTACTTC. The chain links TRBV29-1 to TRBJ2-7; 12 positions match TRBD2. There are 13 residues in the CDR3. Germline loops: CDR1 SQVTM, CDR2 ANQGSEA. J lost 4 bases, V lost 7 bases, and 5 bases had no gene match.

This clone was counted only a few times. This chain links TRBV2 with TRBJ1-2, with D perhaps TRBD1 (5 bases). There are 13 residues in the CDR3. Germline V lookup: CDR1 SNHLY, CDR2 FYNNEI. The germline V and J ends were trimmed by 10 bases and 2 bases, with 14 bases remaining between them. DNA of the CDR3: TGTGCCACGGGCGGGGCCCTCAACTATGGCTACACCTTC. This codes for CATGGALNYGYTF.

The chain couples TRBV6-6 to TRBJ1-1; D is unresolved. This CDR3 is built from 14 residues. Per the germline V gene, CDR1 is MNHNY and CDR2 is SVGAGI (reference sequence). The V and J ends lost 6 bases and 1 base respectively, with 12 bases between them. Written as DNA, the CDR3 is TGTGCCAGCAGGCCCTCCCGGGGGAACACTGAAGCTTTCTTT. Protein: CASRPSRGNTEAFF.

V gene TRBV9 combines with J gene TRBJ2-3, with a possible D match to TRBD2 (5 bases). Germline V lookup: CDR1 SGDLS, CDR2 YYNGEE. The CDR3 extends over 15 amino acids. V was shortened by 3 bases and J by 5 bases, with 16 bases between the two germline ends. The CDR3 DNA follows: TGTGCCAGCAGCGACGGGGTCGGGAACCTAGATACGCAGTATTTT. Translating it yields CASSDGVGNLDTQYF.

The chain combines TRBV19 with TRBJ1-2; D not certain. Germline values: CDR1 LNHDA, CDR2 SQIVND (reference sequence). V lost 6 bases to trimming and J lost 2 bases, with 13 bases between them. The CDR3 contains 14 residues. The CDR3 region has the DNA TGTGCCAGTAGGGTCGGGGTAGGGAACTATGGCTACACCTTC. Encoded protein: CASRVGVGNYGYTF.

This clone was detected only once. The J gene is TRBJ2-5, the V gene TRBV7-6; tentatively, D is TRBD2 (7 bases). V lost 4 bases and J lost 1, with 16 bases in between. The CDR3 spans 16 residues. From germline, CDR1 is SGHVS and CDR2 FNYEAQ. The CDR3 loop reads CASSWGASGLQETQYF. The CDR3 nucleotides read TGTGCCAGCAGCTGGGGGGCTAGCGGCCTCCAAGAGACCCAGTACTTC.

The chain carries TRBV7-9 and TRBJ1-3; the D gene is possibly TRBD1 (5 bases). Trimming took off 1 base at V and 9 bases at J, with 13 bases between the two ends. The CDR3 loop spans 14 amino acids. Germline CDR1 SEHNR, CDR2 FQNEAQ (reference sequence). CDR3 nucleotides: TGTGCCAGCAGCTTAGACAGGATTGAGGGCACCATATATTTT. This gives the protein CASSLDRIEGTIYF. The whole variable domain, remainder taken from reference TRBV7-9 and TRBJ1-3, is DTGVSQNPRHKITKRGQNVTFRCDPISEHNRLYWYRQTLGQGPEFLTYFQNEAQLEKSRLLSDRFSAERPKGSFSTLEIQRTEQGDSAMYLCASSLDRIEGTIYFGEGSWLTVV.

The V gene is TRBV29-1, the J gene TRBJ2-7, with TRBD2 as a possible D gene (6 bases). The CDR3 length is 13 residues. Germline CDR1 is SQVTM and CDR2 is ANQGSEA. Trimming left V 6 bases short and J 0 bases short, with 12 bases between. CDR3 sequence reads: CSVGGWASYEQYF. CDR3 sequence (DNA): TGCAGCGTGGGAGGTTGGGCCTCCTACGAGCAGTACTTC.